This T cell receptor (beta chain) was sequenced for a study of T cell changes during pregnancy in multiple sclerosis. The CDR3 contains 17 residues. The germline V gene has CDR1 MNHEY and CDR2 SMNVEV (reference sequence). V shed 6 bases, J shed 6 bases, and the junction held 15 bases outside the gene matches. Clones were sequenced by immunoSEQ multiplex PCR, and TCRdb holds only the in-frame ones, with some missing. The sample holds approximately 50,000 clones; approximately 94% are singletons and the top ten take around 0.31%. The chain combines TRBV27 with TRBJ2-3; TRBD1 agrees at 10 bases. Sequenced material: CD4+ T cells from peripheral blood mononuclear cells, taken in the third trimester of pregnancy. The TCR was taken from a female donor with multiple sclerosis, enrolled in a pregnancy study. In DNA form, the CDR3 reads TGTGCCAGCAGATATCTGACCGGGACAGGGGCAGTCGATACGCAGTATTTT. Its protein is CASRYLTGTGAVDTQYF.